This entry features one TCR beta chain sequence. The record originates from a study of shared clonotypes between healthy human individuals. Libraries were prepared by immunoSEQ multiplex PCR; TCRdb keeps only in-frame clonotypes and omits some of them. The sample carries under 2.5 million clones, around 90% recorded once. With 5 bases removed from V and 0 bases from J, the gap between germline ends came to 13 bases. This CDR3 region has 15 residues. Germline V gene lookup returns CDR1 MNHEY and CDR2 SMNVEV (reference sequence). The material sequenced was naive CD4+ T cells from PBMCs. Specified subset: CD45RA+ positively selected. The sequence came from a man younger than 35 in good health. Some clones in this sample may be carry-over from other donors' samples. This chain uses TRBV27 with TRBJ2-5; D ambiguous. The DNA of the CDR3 is TGTGCCAGCAGTCCCCAGCTGGGGTACCAAGAGACCCAGTACTTC. It translates to CASSPQLGYQETQYF.